What follows is one T cell receptor beta chain and its context. This clone's antigen is unknown. There are no base qualities to consult, and no much larger clone falls within one base. CDR1 and CDR2 are drawn from the germline V gene: SGHAT, FQNNGV. The CDR3 holds 14 amino acids from the cysteine to the phenylalanine. The CDR3 DNA has 42 bases and is translated from base 1. V drops 5 bases and J drops 2 bases, leaving 13 bases in between. The immunoSEQ Assay, a bias-controlled multiplex PCR, was used to amplify TCRbeta CDR3 regions from genomic DNA. In the source study's methods: Nucleated cell counts per sample were estimated from amplification of reference gene primers within the assay. To quantify the absolute abundance of each unique TCRbeta CDR3 rearrangement, sequence reads were collapsed and filtered. For each sample, productive Simpson clonality was calculated as the square root of Simpson's diversity index across productive rearrangements. TCRdb's version of the immuneACCESS table is confined to in-frame rearrangements and falls short of the full clone set. An unresolved V gene accounts for under half of the shortfall where checked; the remainder is of unknown origin. From that table come the V and J calls and clone size; the DNA was used to work out D and trimming. The sample table records just over 150,000 clones; about 88% of these occur just once. The ten largest make up 2% to 3% of the sample.

This entry is derived from a study of blood T cell repertoires in COVID-19 (dated by TCRdb to about 2020). Study-level background: The collaborator samples originated in the United States, Italy and Spain and spanned the acute and convalescent phases of COVID-19. The prospective study material was composed of cDNA or gDNA derived from T cells, B-cell-depleted T cells, or PBMCs. Subjects who had been exposed to COVID-19, were actively infected with it, or had recovered from it provided the deeply sampled blood TCRbeta repertoires that made up the dataset. The repertoires were made available in a free public database intended to serve as a resource for research on the immune response to SARS-CoV-2. The samples were drawn from the first 160 participants of the ongoing ImmuneRACE study and from roughly 1,300 subjects provided by 6 global collaborators. Sample metadata almost always included a de-identified subject ID, COVID-19 status, age in years and sex. Where HLA class I and class II types were available, the types were taken from metadata supplied by the sample provider, not from assay-based typing. Points the paper makes about the study in general: How much clinical and demographic metadata was included differed by source and by participant, and the metadata was provided uncurated.

The collaborating institutions used their own protocols to collect whole blood in K2EDTA tubes. For TCRbeta analysis, collaborators shipped samples as frozen whole blood, isolated PBMCs, or DNA extracted from either of those sample types. The clonotype was recovered from a woman aged 70-85 years with acute or convalescent COVID-19. The chain employs TRBV11-2 and TRBJ2-7, with a tentative D gene TRBD2 over 7 matching bases. Sequenced: peripheral blood. For the CDR3, the sequence is CASSDPGGPYEQYF. The nucleotide sequence reads as follows: TGTGCCAGCAGCGACCCCGGGGGGCCCTACGAGCAGTACTTC.